This TCR beta chain appears in the sequencing data of a study of Graves' ophthalmopathy and Graves' hyperthyroidism. Germline-derived CDR1 and CDR2 are SGHRS and YFSETQ. This CDR3 contains 13 residues. Trimming cost V 3 bases and J 5 bases; bases outside gene matches: 4. For repertoire sequencing, the TCR beta CDR3 regions were amplified from RNA transcripts. Scientists carried out first-round RT-PCR using HTBI primers and then a second-round multiplex PCR. TCRdb called the multiplex PCR reads again in MiXCR, with one record for every CDR3 protein. The table records 40,000 to 50,000 distinct CDR3 sequences, around half of them present only once.

The source material was peripheral blood. The clonotype comes from an adult man with Graves' ophthalmopathy. The rearrangement links TRBV5-1 to TRBJ1-1, with 7 bases matching TRBD1. CDR3 DNA sequence: TGCGCCAGCAGCTCCGGCAGGGGGACTGAAGCTTTCTTT. Protein product: CASSSGRGTEAFF.